What follows is one TCR beta chain and its context. The antigen is unknown. This CDR3 contains 14 residues. The germline V and J ends were trimmed by 6 bases and 1 base, with 10 bases remaining between them. The germline V gene encodes CDR1 MNHEY and CDR2 SVGAGI. The sample is drawn from a study of shared clonotypes between healthy human individuals. Background on the study: Per-donor plates numbered three CD4 naive, three CD4 memory, two CD8 naive and one CD8 memory. Overall study findings and caveats: Shared across a few donors were roughly 4.7% of the naive CD4 clonotypes. Expectations were that clonotype sharing among donors would be affected by sequencing depth.

Using immunoSEQ multiplex PCR, the repertoire was profiled, and TCRdb retains in-frame clones only, with some absent. This sample has over 750,000 clones, with 90% to 97% found just once. Naive-designated CD8 cells lacked CD45RO, were positively enriched for CCR7, and omitted terminally differentiated effector memory CD45RA+ cells. This sequence was found in a man aged 25-40 years in good health. This chain uses TRBV6-5 with TRBJ1-5; D not resolved. The sample consisted of naive CD8+ T cells sorted from blood. The CDR3 spells CASSSQSSNQPQHF. The CDR3 DNA reads as TGTGCCAGCAGCTCCCAGTCAAGCAATCAGCCCCAGCATTTT.